Included here is one TCR beta chain sequence, with context. Its cognate antigen is unknown. Some clones are missing from TCRdb's copy, which holds only in-frame ones; the method was immunoSEQ multiplex PCR. The repertoire holds about 440,000 clones, with 90% as singletons. This sample is part of a study of Ad26.COV2.S vaccination and SARS-CoV-2 variants. Overall study results and limits: It was reported that spike-specific CD8+ and CD4+ T cell responses were substantially broad after vaccination.

Treatment of the sample: some 20 received Ad26.COV2.S at low or high dose, single or two shots; 5 received placebo; per-sample allocation not given. Sampling happened 63 days after the first vaccine or placebo injection. Germline CDR1 and CDR2: SGDLS and YYNGEE. This CDR3 contains 15 residues. V shed 5 bases and J 4 bases; nucleotides not matched to a gene: 3. The chain uses TRBV9 and TRBJ2-1; 13 nucleotides align to TRBD2. Sequenced here: peripheral blood, sampled in a trial of Ad26.COV2.S vaccine versus placebo. This sequence originates from a person between 18 and 65 years old who received the Ad26.COV2.S COVID-19 vaccine or a placebo. The CDR3 spells CASRPGLAGYNEQFF. CDR3 nucleotide sequence: TGTGCCAGCAGGCCGGGACTAGCGGGGTACAATGAGCAGTTCTTC.